The present entry profiles one TCR beta chain with its context. What it binds is not known. At one boundary the junction diverges from the germline segment, which might be a read error. This sample was taken from a study of cytomegalovirus exposure and HLA in healthy donors. About the research overall: Most genotyped donors, 81% of around 370, had Caucasian-associated genetic ancestry.

Study-level points and caveats: Among TCR sequences, most were rare, though some public TCRs appeared in many donors.

The germline V gene has CDR1 SGHKS and CDR2 YYEKEE (reference sequence). The CDR3 covers 14 residues. 60 Vbeta and 13 Jbeta primers were used in PCR. In the authors' methods: As a later analysis found, there were 70 million to 90 million unique TCR beta chains, of which some 10 million were shared. Profiled with immunoSEQ multiplex PCR; TCRdb holds only in-frame clones, not every one. V, J and clone size are those of that table, while D and trimming were read from the DNA. The table lists about 64,000 clones, under 80% of them singletons. The TCR comes from a male donor in good health and CMV-seropositive. V gene TRBV5-5 combines with J gene TRBJ1-5; 11 bases are shared with TRBD1. The sequenced sample consisted of PBMCs. CDR3 amino acids: CASRLDRGRQPQHF. The CDR3 bases are TGTGCCAGCAGATTGGACAGGGGGCGTCAGCCCCAGCATTTT.